Shown below are 15 T cell receptor beta chains from a single sample sequenced in a study of cytomegalovirus exposure and HLA in healthy donors. Use of 60 Vbeta and 13 Jbeta primers characterized the PCR. TCRdb's table, derived via immunoSEQ multiplex PCR, lists solely in-frame clones and lacks some. The sample lists about 160,000 clones; over 70% were seen once. The source material was PBMCs. The receptors come from a woman aged 45-65 years in good health and CMV-seropositive.

Points on this clone: Other DNA sequences in the same sample also yield this CDR3. The genes are TRBV27 and TRBJ2-7; TRBD1 matches at 7 bases. Per the germline V gene, CDR1 is MNHEY and CDR2 is SMNVEV (reference sequence). This CDR3 region has 13 residues. V lost 3 bases, J lost 7 bases, and 6 bases stayed unmatched. CDR3 protein: CASSFSQGYEQYF. In DNA, the CDR3 is TGTGCCAGCAGTTTTTCACAGGGGTATGAGCAGTACTTC.

CDR3 loop: CASGNGQNYEQYF. The CDR3 DNA reads as TGTGCCAGCGGTAACGGACAGAACTACGAGCAGTACTTC. This chain uses TRBV28 with TRBJ2-7; TRBD1 is a possible D gene (6 bases). The length of the CDR3 is 13 residues. V lost 8 bases, J lost 3 bases, and 14 bases lay in between. CDR1 and CDR2 (germline): MDHEN, SYDVKM.

This clone was observed a handful of times. This sequence joins TRBV9 and TRBJ1-1, with 9 bases matching TRBD1. This CDR3 spans 14 amino acids. The V segment lost 4 bases and the J segment 8 bases; nucleotides outside the gene matches: 9. Germline lookup yields CDR1 SGDLS and CDR2 YYNGEE. This CDR3 is CASSTEGTGQEAFF. DNA of the CDR3: TGTGCCAGCAGCACCGAAGGGACAGGGCAGGAAGCTTTCTTT.

This clone was counted between two and nine times. J is TRBJ1-4 and V is TRBV9; maybe TRBD1 (5 bases). The CDR3 consists of 15 residues. V was shortened by 2 bases and J by 6 bases, with 14 bases between the two germline ends. The germline CDR1 and CDR2 sequences are SGDLS and YYNGEE. In DNA form, the CDR3 reads TGTGCCAGCAGCGTGGGGGGGACTGCGGATGAAAAACTGTTTTTT. As protein: CASSVGGTADEKLFF.

This chain links TRBV5-1 with TRBJ1-4, with unresolved D. CDR1 SGHRS and CDR2 YFSETQ come from the germline V gene. CDR3 length: 15 residues. Trimming shortened V by 0 bases and J by 5 bases, and 11 bases separated the two germline ends. The CDR3 bases are TGCGCCAGCAGCTTGGTGGGCAGCCCAAATGAAAAACTGTTTTTT. It is translated as CASSLVGSPNEKLFF. The full variable domain, completed using reference TRBV5-1 and TRBJ1-4, is KAGVTQTPRYLIKTRGQQVTLSCSPISGHRSVSWYQQTPGQGLQFLFEYFSETQRNKGNFPGRFSGRQFSNSRSEMNVSTLELGDSALYLCASSLVGSPNEKLFFGSGTQLSVL.

V gene TRBV10-3 combines with J gene TRBJ2-2, with 11 bases fitting TRBD1. The V gene's germline CDR1 is ENHRY and CDR2 SYGVKD. Unmatched junction bases numbered 5, after V lost 6 bases and J lost 5 bases. The CDR3 is made up of 15 amino acids. The CDR3 reads CAISPGQGDTGELFF. The CDR3 region has the DNA TGTGCCATCAGCCCGGGACAGGGGGATACCGGGGAGCTGTTTTTT.

The V call is TRBV6-5, the J call TRBJ2-1; 14 bases align to TRBD2. The CDR3 spans 15 residues. Germline CDR1 reads MNHEY; CDR2 reads SVGAGI. Trimming cost V 4 bases and J 9 bases; bases outside gene matches: 5. The DNA of the CDR3 is TGTGCCAGCAGTTCCGTGACTAGCGGGAGGGGTGAGCAGTTCTTC. This translates into CASSSVTSGRGEQFF.

The chain links TRBV7-8 to TRBJ1-4; D is uncertain. Trimming stripped 7 bases from V and 3 bases from J, with 9 bases between. From germline, CDR1 is SGHVS and CDR2 FQNEAQ. The CDR3 consists of 13 residues. The chain's CDR3 is CASTLSANEKLFF. In nucleotides, the CDR3 is TGTGCCAGCACCCTGTCAGCTAATGAAAAACTGTTTTTT.

The chain combines TRBV7-2 with TRBJ2-7; 9 positions match TRBD1. CDR1 SGHTA and CDR2 FQGNSA come from the germline V gene. The CDR3 runs 15 residues. After removal of 3 bases from V and 3 bases from J, the junction contained 6 bases not matched to a gene. CDR3 amino acids: CASSFWTGENYEQYF. The CDR3 DNA follows: TGTGCCAGCAGCTTCTGGACAGGGGAGAACTACGAGCAGTACTTC.

The chain employs TRBV5-1 and TRBJ2-7; a weak D match, TRBD2 (5 bases). Trimming removed 3 bases at V and 7 bases at J, with 17 bases between. The CDR3 is 14 residues long. Germline CDR1 is SGHRS and CDR2 is YFSETQ. In DNA form, the CDR3 reads TGCGCCAGCAGCTCCCCCCCGACATCGGGAGAGCAGTACTTC. Translation gives CASSSPPTSGEQYF.

The chain carries TRBV7-9 and TRBJ2-6; 8 bases are a match to TRBD1. Germline assignment: CDR1 SEHNR and CDR2 FQNEAQ (reference sequence). CDR3 length: 16 residues. The V gene end was trimmed by 5 bases and the J gene end by 4 bases; junction bases not matched to a gene: 7. DNA for the CDR3: TGTGCCAGCAGCCAAGACAGGGGTTGGGGGGCCAACGTCCTGACTTTC. This codes for CASSQDRGWGANVLTF.

The chain employs TRBV21-1 and TRBJ1-1; the D call of TRBD1 is as the table states it, not checked on the DNA. TRBV21-1 is termed a pseudogene. The CDR3 is made up of 14 amino acids. The CDR3 region is CASSRRQVNTEAFF. DNA for the CDR3: TGTGCCAGCAGCAGAAGACAAGTGAACACTGAAGCTTTCTTT.

To note about this clone: The same CDR3 is also encoded by other DNA sequences in this sample. This chain connects TRBV7-9 to TRBJ1-1; D call uncertain. V lost 1 base to trimming and J lost 4 bases, with 7 bases between them. The V gene's germline CDR1 is SEHNR and CDR2 FQNEAQ (reference sequence). CDR3 length: 13 residues. CDR3 amino acids: CASSLEGGTEAFF. The CDR3 coding sequence is TGTGCCAGCAGCTTAGAGGGAGGCACTGAAGCTTTCTTT.

The rearrangement joins TRBV11-1 to TRBJ2-1; D not certain. The germline gives CDR1 SGHAT, CDR2 FQDESV (reference sequence). Trimming pared 5 bases from V and 3 bases from J, leaving 11 bases between. This CDR3 region has 14 residues. Written as DNA, the CDR3 is TGTGCCAGCAGCCCTCGAGGTAACTACAATGAGCAGTTCTTC. Amino acid sequence: CASSPRGNYNEQFF.

The CDR3: CASRTELTMNTEAFF. CDR3 in DNA: TGTGCCAGTAGAACCGAGCTTACCATGAACACTGAAGCTTTCTTT. This chain links TRBV19 with TRBJ1-1; D is uncertain. The CDR3 spans 15 residues. CDR1 LNHDA and CDR2 SQIVND come from the germline V gene (reference sequence). The V gene lost 6 bases and the J gene lost 0 bases, with 14 bases spanning the gap.